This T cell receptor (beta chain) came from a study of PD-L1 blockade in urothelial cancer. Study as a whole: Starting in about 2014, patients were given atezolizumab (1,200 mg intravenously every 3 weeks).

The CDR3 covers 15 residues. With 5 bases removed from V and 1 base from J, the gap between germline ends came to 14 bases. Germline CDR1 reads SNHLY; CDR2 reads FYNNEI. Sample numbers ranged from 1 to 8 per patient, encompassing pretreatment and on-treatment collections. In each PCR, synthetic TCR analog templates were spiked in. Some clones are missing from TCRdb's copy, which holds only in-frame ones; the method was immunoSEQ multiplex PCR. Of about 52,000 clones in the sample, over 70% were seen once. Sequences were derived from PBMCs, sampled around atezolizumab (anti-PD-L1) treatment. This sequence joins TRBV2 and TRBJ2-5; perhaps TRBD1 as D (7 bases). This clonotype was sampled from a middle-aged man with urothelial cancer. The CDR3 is CASSFRGAGQETQYF. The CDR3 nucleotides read TGTGCCAGCAGTTTCAGGGGGGCAGGCCAAGAGACCCAGTACTTC.